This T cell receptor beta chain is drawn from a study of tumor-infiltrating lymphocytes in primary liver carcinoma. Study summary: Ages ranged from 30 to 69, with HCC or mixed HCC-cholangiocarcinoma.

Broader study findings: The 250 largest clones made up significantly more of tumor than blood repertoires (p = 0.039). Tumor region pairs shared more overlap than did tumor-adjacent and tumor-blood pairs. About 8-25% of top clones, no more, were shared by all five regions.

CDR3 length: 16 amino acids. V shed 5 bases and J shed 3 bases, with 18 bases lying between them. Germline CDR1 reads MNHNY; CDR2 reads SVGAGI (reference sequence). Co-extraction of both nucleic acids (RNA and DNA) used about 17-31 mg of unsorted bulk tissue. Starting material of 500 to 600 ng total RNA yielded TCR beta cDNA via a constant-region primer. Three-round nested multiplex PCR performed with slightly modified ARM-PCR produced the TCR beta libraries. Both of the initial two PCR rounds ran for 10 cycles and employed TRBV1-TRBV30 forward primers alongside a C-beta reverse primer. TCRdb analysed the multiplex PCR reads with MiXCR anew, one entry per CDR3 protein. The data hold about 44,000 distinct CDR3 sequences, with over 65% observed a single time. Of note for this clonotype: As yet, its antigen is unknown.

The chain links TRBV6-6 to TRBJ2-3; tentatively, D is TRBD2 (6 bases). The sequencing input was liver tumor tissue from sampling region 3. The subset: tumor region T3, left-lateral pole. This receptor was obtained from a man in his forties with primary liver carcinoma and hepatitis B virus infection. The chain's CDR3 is CASSPFLGRGTDTQYF. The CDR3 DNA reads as TGTGCCAGCAGTCCCTTTTTGGGACGGGGGACAGATACGCAGTATTTT.